Listed below are T cell receptor beta chains from one sample, sequenced in a study of a mutant IDH1 vaccine in newly diagnosed glioma. Method: immunoSEQ multiplex PCR; TCRdb's copy keeps in-frame clones and lacks some. Of about 38,000 clones listed, around 78% are singletons. The sequences come from PBMCs, collected from a glioma patient treated with radiotherapy, temozolomide or both. Source of these receptors: a man aged 40-49 years with glioma. Some clones in this sample may be carry-over from other donors' samples. Both conserved end residues are part of each CDR3. The D gene is left open where the match is weak. Size tells how often a clone was seen (once, few, many) or the class of an expanded clone, and some rows leave it out.

abundance | j_gene | v_gene | d_gene | CDR3nt | CDR3aa
- | TRBJ1-1 | TRBV7-9 | - | TGTGCCAGCAGCCAAAGGGGGGGAGTCAAGGACACTGAAGCTTTCTTT | CASSQRGGVKDTEAFF
- | TRBJ2-3 | TRBV5-1 | - | TGCGCCAGCAGCTTCGGGACAGATACGCAGTATTTT | CASSFGTDTQYF
once | TRBJ2-2 | TRBV6-5 | - | TGTGCCACCTCCATTCCGAGGGGGGGCGGGGAGCTGTTTTTT | CATSIPRGGGELFF
few | TRBJ2-3 | TRBV5-1 | TRBD1 | TGCGCCAGCAGCTTGGAAGGACAGGGGGCAGATACGCAGTATTTT | CASSLEGQGADTQYF
once | TRBJ1-2 | TRBV5-1 | - | TGCGCCAGCAGCTTGGAGGACAGCTATGGCTACACCTTC | CASSLEDSYGYTF
few | TRBJ2-1 | TRBV2 | TRBD1 | TGTGCCAGCACCGCGGGACAGGGAGAGAATGAGCAGTTCTTC | CASTAGQGENEQFF
few | TRBJ2-7 | TRBV7-9 | - | TGTGCCAGCAGAGGCGGGGTAGTCGGCGAGCAGTACTTC | CASRGGVVGEQYF
- | TRBJ2-7 | TRBV29-1 | - | TGCAGCGTTCTCAGGGACCCAAGCTCCTACGAGCAGTACTTC | CSVLRDPSSYEQYF
- | TRBJ2-2 | TRBV7-8 | TRBD2 | TGTGCCAGCAGCCCTAGCGGGGGGTCAAACACCGGGGAGCTGTTTTTT | CASSPSGGSNTGELFF
- | TRBJ1-1 | TRBV19 | - | TGTGCCAGTAGTATCCTTTATCTGAACACTGAAGCTTTCTTT | CASSILYLNTEAFF
- | TRBJ1-5 | TRBV5-6 | - | TGTGCCAGCAGCCGCTCATTTCCATCGCATCAGCCCCAGCATTTT | CASSRSFPSHQPQHF
- | TRBJ1-6 | TRBV4-2 | - | TGTGCCAGCAGCCAAGATTCGCAGTATAATTCACCCCTCCACTTT | CASSQDSQYNSPLHF
- | TRBJ1-1 | TRBV19 | TRBD1 | TGTGCCAGTGACAGGGCTGGCAGCTTGAACACTGAAGCTTTCTTT | CASDRAGSLNTEAFF
- | TRBJ2-3 | TRBV19 | TRBD2 | TGTGCCAGTAGTATAGAGGTGATAGCGGGGAGGCAGTATTTT | CASSIEVIAGRQYF
- | TRBJ1-4 | TRBV4-1 | TRBD1 | TGCGCCAGCAGCCCGAAGTCGATCGGGACAGGGTCTGAAAAACTGTTTTTT | CASSPKSIGTGSEKLFF
- | TRBJ2-7 | TRBV10-3 | TRBD2 | TGTGCCACCTCGGTTACTAGCGGGAGATCCTACGAGCAGTACTTC | CATSVTSGRSYEQYF
- | TRBJ2-7 | TRBV14 | - | TGTGCCAGCAGCCAAGGACGCTCACCGTCCTACGAGCAGTACTTC | CASSQGRSPSYEQYF
- | TRBJ2-7 | TRBV19 | - | TGTGCCAGTAAAGATCAAGCCTACGAGCAGTACTTC | CASKDQAYEQYF
- | TRBJ2-5 | TRBV20-1 | - | TGCAGTGCGAGCCACGAAGAGACCCAGTACTTC | CSASHEETQYF
- | TRBJ2-7 | TRBV6-6 | - | TGTGCCAGCACCAGACTCCCTGCAGCCTACGAGCAGTACTTC | CASTRLPAAYEQYF
few | TRBJ2-2 | TRBV7-2 | - | TGTGCCAGCAGCTTATACTTCCAGAATACCGGGGAGCTGTTTTTT | CASSLYFQNTGELFF
few | TRBJ2-7 | TRBV6-5 | TRBD1 | TGTGCCAGCAGTTACGGGAGACAGGGCTACGAGCAGTACTTC | CASSYGRQGYEQYF
- | TRBJ1-1 | TRBV2 | - | TGTGCCAGCAGTGAAGGAAGGAACACTGAAGCTTTCTTT | CASSEGRNTEAFF
few | TRBJ1-1 | TRBV7-2 | - | TGTGCCAGCAGCTTCGAGCCTTCGAACACTGAAGCTTTCTTT | CASSFEPSNTEAFF
- | TRBJ2-1 | TRBV10-3 | - | TGTGCCATCAGTAGATCCGGGGGCAATGAGCAGTTCTTC | CAISRSGGNEQFF
few | TRBJ1-5 | TRBV11-2 | - | TGTGCCAGCAGCCTGGGACTGGCTCAGCCCCAGCATTTT | CASSLGLAQPQHF
- | TRBJ2-2 | TRBV19 | TRBD1 | TGTGCCAGTAGTATAGAGAGGACAGGGGCCGGGGAGCTGTTTTTT | CASSIERTGAGELFF
few | TRBJ2-2 | TRBV6-1 | - | TGTGCCAGCAGTGAAGGATCGGGCTTCCGGGAGCTGTTTTTT | CASSEGSGFRELFF
- | TRBJ1-5 | TRBV19 | TRBD1 | TGTGCCACCCGCGGACAGGGGGCGAGAAGCAATCAGCCCCAGCATTTT | CATRGQGARSNQPQHF
few | TRBJ1-5 | TRBV7-9 | - | TGTGCCAGCAGCAGATGGGACATCAATCAGCCCCAGCATTTT | CASSRWDINQPQHF
- | TRBJ1-2 | TRBV4-1 | - | TGCGCCAGCAGCCAGGGACAAACAGTGGACTATGGCTACACCTTC | CASSQGQTVDYGYTF
- | TRBJ1-1 | TRBV7-8 | - | TGTGCCAGCGCGCGCGGGTACCCGTACACTGAAGCTTTCTTT | CASARGYPYTEAFF
- | TRBJ2-2 | TRBV5-1 | - | TGCGCCAGCAGCTTGATTGAAGAGACCGGGGAGCTGTTTTTT | CASSLIEETGELFF
- | TRBJ2-2 | TRBV9 | - | TGTGCCAGCAGCTCGAGGAGGGCCGGGGAGCTGTTTTTT | CASSSRRAGELFF
- | TRBJ2-1 | TRBV6-6 | TRBD1 | TGTGCCAGCAGCGATCGACAGGGGCTGAACTACAATGAGCAGTTCTTC | CASSDRQGLNYNEQFF
few | TRBJ1-1 | TRBV30 | - | TGTGCCTGGAGAGTGCTAGGGACGGTGAACACTGAAGCTTTCTTT | CAWRVLGTVNTEAFF
- | TRBJ2-7 | TRBV7-2 | TRBD1 | TGTGCCAGCAGCTTAGCGGTGACAGGGGGCTACGAGCAGTACTTC | CASSLAVTGGYEQYF
- | TRBJ1-5 | TRBV7-2 | - | TGTGCCAGCAGCTTAGTTATCAACAGCAATCAGCCCCAGCATTTT | CASSLVINSNQPQHF
- | TRBJ2-2 | TRBV2 | TRBD2 | TGTGCCAGCAGCTTCGGGACTAGGGGCACCGGGGAGCTGTTTTTT | CASSFGTRGTGELFF
- | TRBJ2-1 | TRBV5-5 | - | TGTGCCAGCAGGAAGGGGGGCGGGTACAATGAGCAGTTCTTC | CASRKGGGYNEQFF
- | TRBJ1-1 | TRBV5-1 | - | TGCGCCAGCAGCTTGGCACAGCTGGGAATCACTGAAGCTTTCTTT | CASSLAQLGITEAFF
- | TRBJ2-3 | TRBV6-1 | TRBD2 | TGTGCCAGCAGTGGACTAGCGGGGAAGACAGATACGCAGTATTTT | CASSGLAGKTDTQYF
- | TRBJ1-1 | TRBV29-1 | TRBD1 | TGCAGTGGGGACAGGGGAGGTGGCACTGAAGCTTTCTTT | CSGDRGGGTEAFF
- | TRBJ1-2 | TRBV25-1 | TRBD1 | TGTGCCAGCAGTTCGATTCTACAGGGGAGGGACTATGGCTACACCTTC | CASSSILQGRDYGYTF
- | TRBJ1-6 | TRBV5-4 | - | TGTGCCACCACCAACTCCTTGGAAGTCAGGCGACCCCTCCACTTT | CATTNSLEVRRPLHF
- | TRBJ2-7 | TRBV5-6 | - | TGTGCCAGCGGCGGCTTCGGCGAGCAGTACTTC | CASGGFGEQYF
- | TRBJ1-2 | TRBV9 | - | TGTGCCAGCAGCGTAGTCGGGGGCGGCTACACCTTC | CASSVVGGGYTF
- | TRBJ1-1 | TRBV11-2 | - | TGTGCCAGCAGCTCCTCTGACAGGACGAACACTGAAGCTTTCTTT | CASSSSDRTNTEAFF
- | TRBJ2-5 | TRBV15 | - | TGTGCCACCAGCAGCCGACAGGCAGAAGAGACCCAGTACTTC | CATSSRQAEETQYF
- | TRBJ2-3 | TRBV19 | TRBD2 | TGTGCCAGTGGAGCTAGCGGGGGGACTAGCACAGATACGCAGTATTTT | CASGASGGTSTDTQYF
- | TRBJ1-1 | TRBV5-8 | - | TGTGCCAGCAGCCCTAGAGGCGGGGGGCGAACTGAAGCTTTCTTT | CASSPRGGGRTEAFF
once | TRBJ1-3 | TRBV5-1 | TRBD1 | TGCGCCAGCAGCTCCCCCGGGACAGGGTCCGGAAACACCATATATTTT | CASSSPGTGSGNTIYF
- | TRBJ1-6 | TRBV2 | TRBD1 | TGTGCCAGCAGGGCAAGGACAGGGGACAATTCACCCCTCCACTTT | CASRARTGDNSPLHF
- | TRBJ2-7 | TRBV9 | TRBD2 | TGTGCCAGCAGCGTAGGGGTAGCGGGGAGATACGAGCAGTACTTC | CASSVGVAGRYEQYF
- | TRBJ2-3 | TRBV6-4 | - | TGTGCCAGCAGTGACTTCGATACAGATACGCAGTATTTT | CASSDFDTDTQYF